This entry features one TCR beta chain sequence. This entry belongs to a study of CD8+ T cells in alopecia areata. It was cDNA, reverse transcribed from extracted RNA, that served as the sequencing template. Sequenced by immunoSEQ multiplex PCR; TCRdb stores in-frame clones only, minus some. The sample lists some 42,000 clones, just under 95% occurring once. As for treatment: oral pan-JAK inhibitor, 5-10 mg twice daily. Sorting from PBMCs produced CD4+ and CD8+ T cells. CDR1 DFQATT and CDR2 SNEGSKA come from the germline V gene (reference sequence). The CDR3 length is 10 residues. V lost 3 bases and J lost 3, with 1 base in between.

This sample comprised CD8+ T cells sorted from blood, obtained at week 24, from a patient treated with tofacitinib. The receptor's source is a human donor with alopecia areata. The chain joins TRBV20-1 to TRBJ2-3; unclear D gene. The CDR3 sequence: CSARTDTQYF. The CDR3 DNA follows: TGCAGTGCTAGGACAGATACGCAGTATTTT.